A selection of T cell receptor beta chains follows, all from one sample in a study of vaccination effects on CD4 cells after COVID-19. Their target antigens are unknown. Repertoires were generated with immunoSEQ multiplex PCR, while TCRdb's copy carries only in-frame clones and drops some. The repertoire includes about 70,000 clones, 65% to 75% of them detected once, and 5% to 6% sits in the top ten. The specimen comprised CD4+ T cells from PBMCs cultured with HIV peptides, sampled before COVID-19 vaccination. The source of these receptors is a human donor who had a prior SARS-CoV-2 infection. CDR3s include the opening cysteine and the closing phenylalanine or tryptophan. A D gene is named only where the DNA matches it firmly. Part of the rows lack a size; the others show once, few, many or a class for expanded clones.

abundance	d_gene	j_gene	v_gene	CDR3aa	CDR3nt
once	.	TRBJ2-7	TRBV6-2/TRBV6-3	CASSPSDEQYF	TGTGCCAGCAGTCCGTCGGACGAGCAGTACTTC
.	.	TRBJ2-5	TRBV5-1	CASSLSPPETQYF	TGCGCCAGCAGCTTGAGCCCCCCCGAGACCCAGTACTTC
.	TRBD1	TRBJ1-2	TRBV11-3	CASSARQGIRFYGYTF	TGTGCCAGCAGCGCCCGACAGGGTATTAGATTTTATGGCTACACCTTC